This T cell receptor beta chain came from a study of blood T cell repertoires in COVID-19. Overall study: Acute and convalescent COVID-19 samples came from the United States, Italy and Spain.

Germline V CDR1 and CDR2: SGHTA, FQGTGA. Trimming pared 8 bases from V and 0 bases from J, leaving 17 bases between. The CDR3 is made up of 16 amino acids. Sequencing used immunoSEQ multiplex PCR; TCRdb keeps in-frame clones, though not all of them. The sample holds under 150,000 clones, roughly 85% seen once. Sequencing was done on a sample of peripheral blood. The rearrangement uses TRBV7-3 and TRBJ2-1, with D possibly being TRBD2 (5 bases). This sequence originates from a man aged 55 to 70 with acute or convalescent COVID-19. The chain's CDR3 is CASSPFIGSSYNEQFF. In DNA form, the CDR3 reads TGTGCCAGCTCCCCTTTTATTGGGAGCTCCTACAATGAGCAGTTCTTC.